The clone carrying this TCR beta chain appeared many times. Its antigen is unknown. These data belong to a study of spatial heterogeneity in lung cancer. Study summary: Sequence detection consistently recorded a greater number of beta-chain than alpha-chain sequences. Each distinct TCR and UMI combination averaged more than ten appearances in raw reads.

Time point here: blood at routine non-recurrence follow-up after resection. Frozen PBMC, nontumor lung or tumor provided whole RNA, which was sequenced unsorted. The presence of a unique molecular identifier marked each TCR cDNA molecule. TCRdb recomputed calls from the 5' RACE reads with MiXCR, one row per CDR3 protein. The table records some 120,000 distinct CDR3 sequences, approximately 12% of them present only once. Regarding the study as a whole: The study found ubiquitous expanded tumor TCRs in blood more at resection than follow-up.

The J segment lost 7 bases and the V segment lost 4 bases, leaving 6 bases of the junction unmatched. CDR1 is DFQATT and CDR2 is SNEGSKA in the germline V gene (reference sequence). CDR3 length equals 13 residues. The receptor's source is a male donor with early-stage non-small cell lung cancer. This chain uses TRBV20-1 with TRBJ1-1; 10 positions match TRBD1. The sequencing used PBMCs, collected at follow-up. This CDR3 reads CSATRDRGGEAFF. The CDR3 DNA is TGCAGTGCTACCAGGGACAGGGGAGGTGAAGCTTTCTTT.